These T cell receptor beta chains were read from a single sample in a study of shared clonotypes between healthy human individuals. The repertoire was sequenced with immunoSEQ multiplex PCR; TCRdb's copy has only in-frame clones and lacks some. Found here are 2 million or so clones, 90% to 95% of them singletons; the top ten hold 0.1% to 0.15%. Specimen: naive CD4+ T cells sorted from blood. These receptors were collected from a young man in good health. CDR3s include the opening cysteine and the closing phenylalanine or tryptophan. A D gene is named only where the DNA matches it firmly. Part of the rows lack a size; the others show once, few, many or a class for expanded clones.

TRBJ1-2 - - TRBV2 TGTGCCAGCAGAGGGGGAGAGTCATCCTGGGCAGGCTTGGACTACACCTTC CASRGGESSWAGLDYTF
TRBJ2-1 - - TRBV5-6 TGTGCCAGCAGCTTGGGAGCGACCTACAATGAGCAGTTCTTC CASSLGATYNEQFF
TRBJ1-2 - - TRBV28 TGTGCCAGCAGTTTTGGATCAAAACAGGGTCGGAGTGGCTACACCTTC CASSFGSKQGRSGYTF
TRBJ2-7 - TRBD2 TRBV27 TGTGCCAGCAGTTTGACCGCGGGACTAGCGCTCGAGCAGTACTTC CASSLTAGLALEQYF
TRBJ1-2 once - TRBV28 TGTGCCAGCATCTCGGAAACAGGGTACTATGGCTACACCTTC CASISETGYYGYTF
TRBJ1-2 - - TRBV4-3 TGCGCCAGCAGCTCAGGACCGGGGGGCAGCTATGGCTACACCTTC CASSSGPGGSYGYTF
TRBJ2-2 - - TRBV2 TGTGCCAGCAGTGATGGTCCGCTCTCGAACACCGGGGAGCTGTTTTTT CASSDGPLSNTGELFF
TRBJ2-5 many TRBD2 TRBV18 TGTGCCAGCTCACCACGAACTAGCGGCCAAGAGACCCAGTACTTC CASSPRTSGQETQYF
TRBJ1-5 - TRBD1 TRBV9 TGTGCCAGCAGCGGAGGACAGGGTGGACAGCCCCAGCATTTT CASSGGQGGQPQHF
TRBJ2-1 - TRBD2 TRBV9 TGTGCCAGCGGCACGGATGGGACTAGCGGACGAAATGAGCAGTTCTTC CASGTDGTSGRNEQFF
TRBJ1-6 - TRBD1 TRBV19 TGTGCCAGTAGTATAGGGGGACAGTCGTCTCATTCACCCCTCCACTTT CASSIGGQSSHSPLHF
TRBJ2-7 - - TRBV11-2 TGTGCCAGCAGCATTGAACGGGGGCGTTGGGACGAGCAGTACTTC CASSIERGRWDEQYF
TRBJ2-3 - - TRBV4-1 TGCGCCAGCAGCCAAGGTACCTTACGCTCACGACCTAAGACAGATACGCAGTATTTT CASSQGTLRSRPKTDTQYF
TRBJ1-5 once TRBD1 TRBV19 TGTGCCAGTAGGGCCGACAGGGGCACCTATCAGCCCCAGCATTTT CASRADRGTYQPQHF
TRBJ1-2 - - TRBV19 TGTGCCAGTACCCCCTCGGGGAGACGCGGCTACACCTTC CASTPSGRRGYTF
TRBJ1-5 - - TRBV19 TGTGCCAGTAGTATAGTCGAGGGAAGTCAGCCCCAGCATTTT CASSIVEGSQPQHF
TRBJ2-7 - - TRBV7-3 TGTGCCAACGGGACGTTGTCCTCCTACGAGCAGTACTTC CANGTLSSYEQYF
TRBJ2-5 - - TRBV19 TGTGCCAGTAGTATATCGGACTTACAAGAGACCCAGTACTTC CASSISDLQETQYF
TRBJ2-7 - - TRBV9 TGTGCCAGCAGCGTAGGGGGGGCGCCAGACTCCTACGAGCAGTACTTC CASSVGGAPDSYEQYF
TRBJ1-2 - - TRBV6-5 TGTGCCAGCAGTTACTCGAAAGTTTCCAACTATGGCTACACCTTC CASSYSKVSNYGYTF
TRBJ2-5 once TRBD2 TRBV10-3 TGTGCCATCAGTGGGGCGGGAGGGCCTCAGGACGAGACCCAGTACTTC CAISGAGGPQDETQYF
TRBJ1-4 once - TRBV29-1 TGCAGCGTTGGCGAAGTGACAACTAATGAAAAACTGTTTTTT CSVGEVTTNEKLFF